This entry lists 10 T cell receptor beta chains sequenced from one sample in a study of T cells in localized non-small cell lung cancer. Produced via immunoSEQ multiplex PCR; TCRdb's table is partial and in-frame only. The sample includes about 92,000 clones, around 90% seen only once; the top ten take approximately 4%. Sequencing was performed on PBMCs, taken before any cancer treatment. These receptors were collected from a woman between 35 and 70 years old with stage II squamous cell lung carcinoma.

The chain employs TRBV29-1 and TRBJ1-1; D not resolved. V shed 2 bases and J shed 4 bases, with 11 bases lying between them. CDR1 is SQVTM, CDR2 ANQGSEA, per germline. The CDR3 is 13 amino acids. CDR3 residues: CSVELWASTEAFF. The CDR3 region has the DNA TGCAGCGTTGAATTGTGGGCAAGCACTGAAGCTTTCTTT.

The chain employs TRBV10-3 and TRBJ2-1; possible D gene TRBD1, 6 bases. The CDR3 is made up of 14 amino acids. CDR1 and CDR2 (germline): ENHRY, SYGVKD. V gave up 6 bases and J gave up 3 bases, with 12 bases separating them. The CDR3 loop reads CAIRQGSVYNEQFF. CDR3 in DNA: TGTGCCATCAGACAGGGTAGTGTCTACAATGAGCAGTTCTTC.

The V call is TRBV7-9, the J call TRBJ2-3; 9 bases are shared with TRBD2. Germline V CDR1 and CDR2: SEHNR, FQNEAQ (reference sequence). The J segment lost 0 bases and the V segment lost 3 bases, leaving 10 bases of the junction unmatched. CDR3 length: 18 amino acids. The CDR3 bases are TGTGCCAGCAGCTTCGTCCCCCGAAGCGGGAGGAGCACAGATACGCAGTATTTT. Protein product: CASSFVPRSGRSTDTQYF.

The V gene is TRBV15, the J gene TRBJ2-5; D is undetermined. The CDR3 is made up of 13 amino acids. V dropped 8 bases and J dropped 3 bases, with 13 bases sitting between them. Germline lookup yields CDR1 LNHNV and CDR2 YYDKDF (reference sequence). In nucleotides, the CDR3 is TGTGCCACCTTACGGCCTCAAGAAGAGACCCAGTACTTC. Amino acid sequence: CATLRPQEETQYF.

A single count supports this clone. The CDR3: CASSSDSTDTQYF. The DNA for the CDR3 is TGTGCCAGCAGCTCGGACAGCACAGATACGCAGTATTTT. This chain links TRBV5-6 with TRBJ2-3; D remains unclear. Trimming shortened V by 3 bases and J by 0 bases, and 5 bases separated the two germline ends. CDR3 length: 13 residues. The V gene's germline CDR1 is SGHDT and CDR2 YYEEEE.

V and J are TRBV5-4 and TRBJ2-3; TRBD2 matches at 8 bases. Germline V gives CDR1 SGHNT, CDR2 YYREEE (reference sequence). After removal of 1 base from V and 5 bases from J, the junction contained 3 bases not matched to a gene. CDR3 length: 14 amino acids. The CDR3 coding sequence is TGTGCCAGCAGCTTGTCGGGGGGGCGAGATACGCAGTATTTT. Its protein product is CASSLSGGRDTQYF.

This chain connects TRBV29-1 to TRBJ2-2; 7 nucleotides line up with TRBD1. The CDR3 extends over 14 amino acids. The germline gives CDR1 SQVTM, CDR2 ANQGSEA. J was trimmed by 7 bases and V by 0 bases; bases with no gene match: 5. CDR3 amino acids: CSVEEGTVGGELFF. CDR3 coding DNA: TGCAGCGTTGAAGAGGGGACAGTCGGCGGGGAGCTGTTTTTT.

J is TRBJ1-3 and V is TRBV6-1; 7 nucleotides align to TRBD1. Germline lookup yields CDR1 MNHNS and CDR2 SASEGT. The trim removed 10 bases at V and 7 bases at J, leaving 10 bases unmatched. The CDR3 is 13 residues long. DNA of the CDR3: TGTGCCACGCAAGGGGGCCGTAGGAACACCATATATTTT. Its translation is CATQGGRRNTIYF.

The chain uses TRBV5-1 and TRBJ2-7, with 8 bases matching TRBD1. Germline V gives CDR1 SGHRS, CDR2 YFSETQ. V lost 4 bases to trimming and J lost 2 bases; unmatched junction nucleotides: 8. CDR3 length: 15 residues. Here the CDR3 reads CASSPGTGKTYEQYF. In nucleotides, the CDR3 is TGCGCCAGCAGCCCGGGGACAGGCAAGACCTACGAGCAGTACTTC.

The CDR3 loop is CASSPSRGSYEQYF. CDR3 sequence (DNA): TGTGCCAGCAGCCCCAGTAGGGGGTCCTACGAGCAGTACTTC. The chain is built from TRBV4-2 and TRBJ2-7; D is possibly TRBD1 (6 bases). In germline, CDR1 is LGHNA, CDR2 YNFKEQ. This CDR3 is built from 14 residues. The V end was cut by 4 bases, the J end by 1 base, with 11 bases between.